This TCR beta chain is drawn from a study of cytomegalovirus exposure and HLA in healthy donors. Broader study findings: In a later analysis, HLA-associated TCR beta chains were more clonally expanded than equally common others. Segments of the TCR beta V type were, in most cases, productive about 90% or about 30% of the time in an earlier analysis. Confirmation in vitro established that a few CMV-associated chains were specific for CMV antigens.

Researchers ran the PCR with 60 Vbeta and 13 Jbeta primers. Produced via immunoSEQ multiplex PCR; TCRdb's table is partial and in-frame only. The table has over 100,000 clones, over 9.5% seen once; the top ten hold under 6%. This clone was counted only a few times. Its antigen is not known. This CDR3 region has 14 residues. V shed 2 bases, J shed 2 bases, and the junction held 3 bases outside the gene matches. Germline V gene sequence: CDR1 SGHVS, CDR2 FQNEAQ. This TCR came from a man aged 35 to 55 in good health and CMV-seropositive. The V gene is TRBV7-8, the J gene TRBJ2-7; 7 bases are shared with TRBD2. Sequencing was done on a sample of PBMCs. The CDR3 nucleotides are TGTGCCAGCAGCTTATTTAGCGGGCCCTACGAGCAGTACTTC. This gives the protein CASSLFSGPYEQYF.